A selection of T cell receptor beta chains follows, all from one sample in a study of shared clonotypes between healthy human individuals. Produced via immunoSEQ multiplex PCR; TCRdb's table is partial and in-frame only. The sample contains roughly 2.1 million clones, 90% to 95% of which appear only once. The specimen was naive CD8+ T cells from PBMCs. The receptors were gathered from a man between 18 and 35 years old in good health. Some clones in this sample may be carry-over from other donors' samples. The CDR3 runs from the conserved cysteine through the conserved F or W. D genes are given only for firm matches. The listing skips clone size in some rows; elsewhere it reads once, few, many or a size class.

TRBV9	.	TRBJ1-6	once	CASSVAGGPNSPLHF	TGTGCCAGCAGCGTAGCGGGCGGACCGAATTCACCCCTCCACTTT
TRBV7-3	TRBD1	TRBJ2-5	.	CAGSKGGAWGETQYF	TGTGCCGGCAGCAAAGGGGGCGCTTGGGGAGAGACCCAGTACTTC
TRBV7-9	TRBD1	TRBJ2-5	.	CASSLWDRGHQETQYF	TGTGCCAGCAGCTTATGGGACAGGGGTCATCAAGAGACCCAGTACTTC
TRBV9	.	TRBJ1-3	.	CASSRTANGNTIYF	TGTGCCAGCAGCCGGACTGCGAATGGAAACACCATATATTTT
TRBV19	.	TRBJ2-2	.	CASGTRTGELFF	TGTGCCAGTGGGACTCGGACCGGGGAGCTGTTTTTT
TRBV10-3	.	TRBJ1-5	.	CAISLNSNQPQHF	TGTGCCATCAGCCTTAATAGCAATCAGCCCCAGCATTTT
TRBV5-1	TRBD1	TRBJ2-7	.	CASSQDRGNEQYF	TGCGCCAGCAGCCAGGACAGGGGGAACGAGCAGTACTTC
TRBV10-1	TRBD2	TRBJ2-3	.	CASSESLAGDKDTQYF	TGCGCCAGCAGTGAGAGTTTAGCGGGAGATAAAGATACGCAGTATTTT
TRBV9	TRBD2	TRBJ2-3	.	CASSALSGGPSDTQYF	TGTGCCAGCAGCGCGCTTTCGGGAGGGCCGTCAGATACGCAGTATTTT
TRBV6-6	.	TRBJ1-3	once	CASKVPGSSGNTIYF	TGTGCCAGCAAGGTCCCAGGGTCCTCTGGAAACACCATATATTTT
TRBV7-9	.	TRBJ1-4	once	CASSSRETGGEKLFF	TGTGCCAGCAGTTCCCGGGAAACTGGGGGGGAAAAACTGTTTTTT
TRBV7-9	.	TRBJ1-5	.	CASSRGGVSQPQHF	TGTGCCAGCAGCCGCGGGGGAGTGAGTCAGCCCCAGCATTTT
TRBV2	.	TRBJ1-1	.	CASSPRTRGWVFF	TGTGCCAGCAGTCCCCGGACAAGGGGGTGGGTTTTCTTT
TRBV28	.	TRBJ2-1	.	CASTTTVNEQFF	TGTGCCAGCACTACTACTGTCAATGAGCAGTTCTTC
TRBV6-5	TRBD2	TRBJ2-3	.	CASSYNSGKATDTQYF	TGTGCCAGCAGTTACAATAGCGGGAAGGCCACAGATACGCAGTATTTT
TRBV13	.	TRBJ2-3	.	CASSLGPGNTDTQYF	TGTGCCAGCAGCTTAGGGCCCGGGAACACAGATACGCAGTATTTT
TRBV29-1	TRBD1	TRBJ1-2	.	CSSGQGQRDGYTF	TGCAGTTCCGGACAGGGACAACGAGATGGCTACACCTTC
TRBV28	.	TRBJ2-7	.	CASSNPDDSYSYEQYF	TGTGCCAGCAGTAACCCTGACGACAGTTACTCCTACGAGCAGTACTTC
TRBV2	TRBD1	TRBJ2-5	.	CASSEQGQGWETQYF	TGTGCCAGCAGTGAGCAGGGACAGGGGTGGGAGACCCAGTACTTC
TRBV9	.	TRBJ2-7	.	CASSVEGWGPPYEQYF	TGTGCCAGCAGCGTAGAGGGTTGGGGGCCCCCCTACGAGCAGTACTTC
TRBV2	TRBD2	TRBJ2-3	.	CASSRRRSLGAGTSTDTQYF	TGTGCCAGCAGTCGGAGGCGATCCTTAGGAGCGGGAACAAGCACAGATACGCAGTATTTT
TRBV15	.	TRBJ1-2	.	CATSTGDRYGGYTF	TGTGCCACCAGCACCGGGGATAGGTATGGTGGCTACACCTTC
TRBV7-9	.	TRBJ2-1	.	CASSLALIPDIAYNEQFF	TGTGCCAGCAGCTTAGCACTAATACCGGACATAGCGTACAATGAGCAGTTCTTC
TRBV29-1	.	TRBJ1-1	few	CSVRPQGTEAFF	TGCAGCGTGCGCCCACAGGGAACTGAAGCTTTCTTT
TRBV6-1	.	TRBJ1-1	once	CASIILPEGNTEAFF	TGTGCCAGCATTATCCTCCCGGAGGGGAACACTGAAGCTTTCTTT
TRBV9	TRBD1	TRBJ2-7	.	CASSADRGPAYEQYF	TGTGCCAGCAGCGCGGACAGGGGACCAGCCTACGAGCAGTACTTC
TRBV19	.	TRBJ1-1	.	CASSLPGPVFSGTEAFF	TGTGCCAGTAGCCTACCGGGACCCGTGTTTTCGGGCACTGAAGCTTTCTTT
TRBV4-1	TRBD2	TRBJ2-7	.	CASSLSPPGLAGREQYF	TGCGCCAGCAGCCTGTCTCCACCGGGACTAGCGGGTAGGGAGCAGTACTTC
TRBV10-3	TRBD1	TRBJ1-4	.	CAISAETGGPNEKLFF	TGTGCCATCAGTGCGGAGACAGGGGGCCCTAATGAAAAACTGTTTTTT